This T cell receptor beta chain appears in the sequencing data of a study of blood T cell repertoires in COVID-19. The sample holds one count of this clone. The CDR3 runs 17 residues. Per the germline V gene, CDR1 is MNHEY and CDR2 is SMNVEV (reference sequence). J gave up 6 bases and V 1 base, and 7 bases lay outside the gene matches. Repertoires were generated with immunoSEQ multiplex PCR, while TCRdb's copy carries only in-frame clones and drops some. Of 90,000 to 120,000 clones listed, approximately 88% were seen once; the top ten hold around 7%. This receptor was taken from a man aged 45-65 years with active or convalescent COVID-19. This chain uses TRBV27 with TRBJ2-1; 12 nucleotides match TRBD1. Sequenced sample: peripheral blood. The CDR3 nucleotides read TGTGCCAGCAGTTTATGGGCCGGGACAGGGGGCATCAATGAGCAGTTCTTC. The encoded protein is CASSLWAGTGGINEQFF.